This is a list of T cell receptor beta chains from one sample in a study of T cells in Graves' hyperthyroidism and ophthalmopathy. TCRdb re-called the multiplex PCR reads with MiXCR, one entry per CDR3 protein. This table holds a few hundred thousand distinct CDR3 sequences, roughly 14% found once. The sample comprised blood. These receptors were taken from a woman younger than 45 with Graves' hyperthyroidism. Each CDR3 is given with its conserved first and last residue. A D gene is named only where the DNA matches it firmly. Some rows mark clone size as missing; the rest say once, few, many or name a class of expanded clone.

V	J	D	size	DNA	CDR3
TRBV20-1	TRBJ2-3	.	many	TGCAGTGCGTCTGGGGCGATTTCAGATACGCAGTATTTT	CSASGAISDTQYF
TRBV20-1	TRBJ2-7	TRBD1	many	TGCAGTGCTAGAGATCGCCGGACAGGGTTACACGAGCAGTACTTC	CSARDRRTGLHEQYF
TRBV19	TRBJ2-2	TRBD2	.	TGTGCCAGTAGCCCCTGGCGGGAGCGACCGAACACCGGGGAGCTGTTTTTT	CASSPWRERPNTGELFF
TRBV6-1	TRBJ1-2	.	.	TGTGCCAGCAGTGAGGAACAGGGTGGTGGCTACACCTTC	CASSEEQGGGYTF
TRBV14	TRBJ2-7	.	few	TGTGCCAGCAGCCATGGGGTACTAGGGGGAAGCGAGCAGTACTTC	CASSHGVLGGSEQYF
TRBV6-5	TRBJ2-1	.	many	TGTGCCAGCAGTTACTCGGGGACCCAATTAAAACGAGAGCAGTTCTTC	CASSYSGTQLKREQFF
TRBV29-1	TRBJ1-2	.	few	TGCAGCGTCCGTATCGACACCCCCTATGGCTACACCTTC	CSVRIDTPYGYTF
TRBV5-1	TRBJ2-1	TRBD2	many	TGTGCCAGCAGCTTAGTGGGCGGGAGTTCCTACAATGAGCAGTTCTTC	CASSLVGGSSYNEQFF
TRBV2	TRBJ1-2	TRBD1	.	TGTGCCAGCACCACCTGGGGACAGCTCTATGGCTACACCTTC	CASTTWGQLYGYTF
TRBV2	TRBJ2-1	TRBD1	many	TGTGCCAGCCGGCCCGGGGACAGGTGGTACAATGAGCAGTTCTTC	CASRPGDRWYNEQFF
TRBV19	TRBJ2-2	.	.	TGTGCCAGTAGTATCAGAGAAAAGACCGGGGAGCTGTTTTTT	CASSIREKTGELFF
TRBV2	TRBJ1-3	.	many	TGTGCCAGCAGTGAACAGACTGGAAACACCATATATTTT	CASSEQTGNTIYF
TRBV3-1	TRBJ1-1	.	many	TGTGCCAGCAGCCAAGGGAGGGGGGGAATAAACACTGAAGCTTTCTTT	CASSQGRGGINTEAFF
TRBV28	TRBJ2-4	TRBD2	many	TGTGCCAGCAGTTCGTCCTCTAGCGGGACGAAACCCTTAGCCAAAAACATTCAGTACTTC	CASSSSSSGTKPLAKNIQYF
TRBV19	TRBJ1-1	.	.	TGTGCCAGTGTTACACGCACTGAAGCTTTCTTT	CASVTRTEAFF
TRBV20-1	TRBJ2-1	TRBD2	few	TGCAGTGCTGAGACTAGCAAGAGCTCCTACAATGAGCAGTTCTTC	CSAETSKSSYNEQFF
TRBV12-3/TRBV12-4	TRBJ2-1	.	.	TGTGCCAGCAAAAAATCTAGCGCCCCCCTTGGGAATGAGCAGTTCTTC	CASKKSSAPLGNEQFF
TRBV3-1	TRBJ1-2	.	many	TGTGCCAGCAGCCAAGATCCGTCGGGACCGGGAGGCTACACCTTC	CASSQDPSGPGGYTF
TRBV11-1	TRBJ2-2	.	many	TGTGCCAGCAGCTCGCACACGAACACCGGGGAGCTGTTTTTT	CASSSHTNTGELFF
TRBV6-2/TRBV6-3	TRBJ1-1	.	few	TGTGCCACAGGGGTCCCCTGGGACACTGAAGCTTTCTTT	CATGVPWDTEAFF
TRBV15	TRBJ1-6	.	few	TGTGCCACCTCAGGGTGGGGGACACCTAATTCACCCCTCCACTTT	CATSGWGTPNSPLHF
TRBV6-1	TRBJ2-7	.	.	TGTGCCAGCAGTGACGGGGTCTACGAGCAGTACTTC	CASSDGVYEQYF